This is a list of T cell receptor beta chains from one sample in a study of post-analysis software for immune sequencing data. Via MiXCR, TCRdb re-called the PCR reads, giving one row per CDR3 protein. The profile shows about 810,000 distinct CDR3 sequences, approximately 50% of them singletons. The sequenced sample consisted of blood. These receptors were collected from a girl aged 10 to 17 with multiple sclerosis. The CDR3 runs from the conserved cysteine through the conserved F or W. A D gene is named only where the DNA matches it firmly. For some rows the clone size is stated as once, few or many, or as a class when expanded; others skip it.

v_gene	d_gene	j_gene	abundance	CDR3aa	CDR3nt
TRBV10-3	.	TRBJ2-4	few	CAIGRGRSLASQQQYF	TGTGCCATCGGCCGGGGACGGAGCTTAGCCAGCCAGCAGCAGTACTTC
TRBV29-1	.	TRBJ2-5	few	CSVGIQQETQYF	TGCAGCGTTGGGATACAGCAAGAGACCCAGTACTTC
TRBV6-5	TRBD1	TRBJ2-6	.	CASSSPTGGASGANVLTF	TGTGCCAGCAGTTCCCCGACAGGGGGCGCTTCTGGGGCCAACGTCCTGACTTTC
TRBV5-1	TRBD2	TRBJ2-7	.	CASSLEVSGVYEQYF	TGCGCCAGCAGCTTGGAGGTTAGCGGGGTTTACGAGCAGTACTTC
TRBV10-3	TRBD1	TRBJ1-2	.	CAISESWSGTGRLGYTF	TGTGCCATCAGTGAGTCGTGGTCAGGGACAGGGCGGCTCGGCTACACCTTC
TRBV7-9	.	TRBJ2-7	.	CASSPPGWYEQYF	TGTGCCAGCAGCCCTCCTGGGTGGTACGAGCAGTACTTC
TRBV5-1	.	TRBJ2-1	.	CASSLARSEQFF	TGCGCCAGCAGCTTGGCAAGGTCTGAGCAGTTCTTC
TRBV12-3/TRBV12-4	.	TRBJ1-1	.	CASRNGGRANTEAFF	TGTGCCAGCAGGAACGGCGGCAGGGCAAACACTGAAGCTTTCTTT
TRBV29-1	TRBD1	TRBJ2-1	.	CSITGVDSYNEQFF	TGCAGCATTACAGGGGTAGACTCCTACAATGAGCAGTTCTTC
TRBV9	.	TRBJ1-2	.	CASSAELGDGGPPIYGYTF	TGTGCCAGCAGCGCCGAACTGGGGGACGGCGGACCTCCGATATATGGCTACACCTTC
TRBV20-1	.	TRBJ2-6	.	CSARPSAGANVLTF	TGCAGTGCTAGACCCAGCGCTGGGGCCAACGTCCTGACTTTC
TRBV6-4	.	TRBJ2-1	once	CASSVNGLSYNEQFF	TGTGCCAGCAGTGTTAATGGCCTATCCTACAATGAGCAGTTCTTC
TRBV4-2	TRBD2	TRBJ2-7	once	CASSHPQPSLAGGPGYEQYF	TGTGCCAGCAGCCATCCCCAGCCCAGCTTAGCGGGGGGGCCGGGGTACGAGCAGTACTTC
TRBV14	TRBD2	TRBJ2-3	few	CASSRTSGTQYF	TGTGCCAGCAGCCGGACTAGCGGTACGCAGTATTTT
TRBV5-1	TRBD1	TRBJ2-7	.	CASSGGQGVDEQYF	TGCGCCAGCAGCGGGGGACAGGGGGTGGACGAGCAGTACTTC
TRBV7-6	.	TRBJ1-1	.	CASSLIEGEGLMNTEAFF	TGTGCCAGCAGTCTTATAGAGGGTGAGGGGTTAATGAACACTGAAGCTTTCTTT
TRBV29-1	.	TRBJ2-1	.	CSADGYEQFF	TGCAGCGCCGACGGGTATGAGCAGTTCTTC
TRBV3-1	.	TRBJ1-1	.	CASSQERKNTEAFF	TGTGCCAGCAGCCAAGAAAGGAAGAACACTGAAGCTTTCTTT
TRBV20-1	TRBD2	TRBJ2-5	.	CSARRLAGGRLRETQYF	TGCAGTGCTAGGAGGCTAGCGGGAGGGCGTCTCCGAGAGACCCAGTACTTC
TRBV14	TRBD1	TRBJ1-6	.	CASSHLGTVSPLHF	TGTGCCAGCAGCCACCTCGGGACAGTTTCACCCCTCCACTTT
TRBV6-6	.	TRBJ2-5	.	CASGSGTYQETQYF	TGTGCCAGCGGGAGCGGGACATACCAAGAGACCCAGTACTTC
TRBV4-1	.	TRBJ2-3	few	CASSQDPIRGGTDTQYF	TGCGCCAGCAGCCAAGATCCGATCAGGGGTGGAACAGATACGCAGTATTTT
TRBV14	TRBD2	TRBJ2-5	.	CASSRASLASGRGLQETQYF	TGTGCCAGCAGCCGGGCCTCCCTTGCTAGCGGGAGGGGACTCCAAGAGACCCAGTACTTC
TRBV2	TRBD2	TRBJ2-5	.	CASTEAGGFQETQYF	TGTGCCAGCACGGAAGCGGGAGGTTTCCAAGAGACCCAGTACTTC
TRBV20-1	TRBD2	TRBJ2-3	.	CSASVGGGPDTQYF	TGCAGTGCTAGCGTGGGGGGGGGTCCAGATACGCAGTATTTT
TRBV20-1	.	TRBJ1-2	few	CSARNLTHFYGYTF	TGCAGTGCTAGAAATCTAACACATTTCTATGGCTACACCTTC
TRBV20-1	TRBD1	TRBJ1-5	.	CSMRGTGVSGNQPQHF	TGCAGTATGCGGGGGACAGGGGTGTCTGGCAATCAGCCCCAGCATTTT
TRBV5-1	.	TRBJ1-1	.	CASRLINTEAFF	TGCGCCAGCAGACTTATAAACACTGAAGCTTTCTTT
TRBV12-3/TRBV12-4	.	TRBJ2-7	.	CASSTQGVHGREQYF	TGTGCCAGCAGTACCCAAGGGGTCCACGGGCGCGAGCAGTACTTC
TRBV15	.	TRBJ2-3	.	CATSRKSGTGKVTDTQYF	TGTGCCACCAGCAGAAAGAGTGGAACGGGGAAAGTAACAGATACGCAGTATTTT
TRBV7-9	.	TRBJ2-5	.	CASRQGRETQYF	TGTGCCAGCAGACAGGGGAGGGAGACCCAGTACTTC
TRBV11-2	.	TRBJ2-5	.	CASSLEPVGETQYF	TGTGCCAGCAGCTTAGAGCCAGTTGGGGAGACCCAGTACTTC
TRBV20-1	TRBD2	TRBJ2-5	.	CSARASRTSGGALRETQYF	TGCAGTGCTAGAGCCAGTAGGACTAGCGGGGGGGCGTTACGGGAGACCCAGTACTTC
TRBV7-6	.	TRBJ2-1	many	CASSLVYNEQFF	TGTGCCAGCAGCTTGGTGTACAATGAGCAGTTCTTC
TRBV12-3/TRBV12-4	TRBD1	TRBJ1-1	.	CASSLRARGPNTEAFF	TGTGCCAGCAGTTTACGGGCCAGGGGGCCAAACACTGAAGCTTTCTTT
TRBV29-1	TRBD2	TRBJ2-3	.	CSARGGRDTQYF	TGCAGCGCCCGCGGGGGACGGGATACGCAGTATTTT
TRBV29-1	.	TRBJ1-2	few	CSAGRRGDGYTF	TGCAGCGCCGGGCGCAGGGGAGACGGCTACACCTTC
TRBV2	.	TRBJ2-7	.	CASSEALGTGTYEQYF	TGTGCCAGCAGTGAAGCGCTTGGTACAGGGACCTACGAGCAGTACTTC
TRBV7-2	.	TRBJ2-1	.	CASSLVSRVDEQFF	TGTGCCAGCAGCTTAGTATCTAGGGTGGATGAGCAGTTCTTC
TRBV29-1	.	TRBJ2-6	.	CSALPGTGANVLTF	TGCAGCGCCCTCCCTGGAACTGGGGCCAACGTCCTGACTTTC
TRBV5-1	.	TRBJ1-6	.	CASTWEAGRNSPLHF	TGCGCCAGCACCTGGGAGGCGGGCAGAAATTCACCCCTCCACTTT
TRBV4-1	TRBD2	TRBJ2-1	.	CASSQRLAENSYNEQFF	TGCGCCAGCAGCCAAAGACTAGCGGAAAACTCCTACAATGAGCAGTTCTTC
TRBV20-1	TRBD2	TRBJ2-7	.	CSARRPAGAIHEQYF	TGCAGTGCTAGAAGGCCAGCGGGAGCTATCCACGAGCAGTACTTC
TRBV5-1	.	TRBJ1-4	.	CASSLASSRGREKLFF	TGCGCCAGCAGCTTGGCCAGCTCACGGGGACGGGAAAAACTGTTTTTT
TRBV20-1	.	TRBJ1-2	few	CSASEQAYGYTF	TGCAGTGCTAGTGAACAGGCCTATGGCTACACCTTC